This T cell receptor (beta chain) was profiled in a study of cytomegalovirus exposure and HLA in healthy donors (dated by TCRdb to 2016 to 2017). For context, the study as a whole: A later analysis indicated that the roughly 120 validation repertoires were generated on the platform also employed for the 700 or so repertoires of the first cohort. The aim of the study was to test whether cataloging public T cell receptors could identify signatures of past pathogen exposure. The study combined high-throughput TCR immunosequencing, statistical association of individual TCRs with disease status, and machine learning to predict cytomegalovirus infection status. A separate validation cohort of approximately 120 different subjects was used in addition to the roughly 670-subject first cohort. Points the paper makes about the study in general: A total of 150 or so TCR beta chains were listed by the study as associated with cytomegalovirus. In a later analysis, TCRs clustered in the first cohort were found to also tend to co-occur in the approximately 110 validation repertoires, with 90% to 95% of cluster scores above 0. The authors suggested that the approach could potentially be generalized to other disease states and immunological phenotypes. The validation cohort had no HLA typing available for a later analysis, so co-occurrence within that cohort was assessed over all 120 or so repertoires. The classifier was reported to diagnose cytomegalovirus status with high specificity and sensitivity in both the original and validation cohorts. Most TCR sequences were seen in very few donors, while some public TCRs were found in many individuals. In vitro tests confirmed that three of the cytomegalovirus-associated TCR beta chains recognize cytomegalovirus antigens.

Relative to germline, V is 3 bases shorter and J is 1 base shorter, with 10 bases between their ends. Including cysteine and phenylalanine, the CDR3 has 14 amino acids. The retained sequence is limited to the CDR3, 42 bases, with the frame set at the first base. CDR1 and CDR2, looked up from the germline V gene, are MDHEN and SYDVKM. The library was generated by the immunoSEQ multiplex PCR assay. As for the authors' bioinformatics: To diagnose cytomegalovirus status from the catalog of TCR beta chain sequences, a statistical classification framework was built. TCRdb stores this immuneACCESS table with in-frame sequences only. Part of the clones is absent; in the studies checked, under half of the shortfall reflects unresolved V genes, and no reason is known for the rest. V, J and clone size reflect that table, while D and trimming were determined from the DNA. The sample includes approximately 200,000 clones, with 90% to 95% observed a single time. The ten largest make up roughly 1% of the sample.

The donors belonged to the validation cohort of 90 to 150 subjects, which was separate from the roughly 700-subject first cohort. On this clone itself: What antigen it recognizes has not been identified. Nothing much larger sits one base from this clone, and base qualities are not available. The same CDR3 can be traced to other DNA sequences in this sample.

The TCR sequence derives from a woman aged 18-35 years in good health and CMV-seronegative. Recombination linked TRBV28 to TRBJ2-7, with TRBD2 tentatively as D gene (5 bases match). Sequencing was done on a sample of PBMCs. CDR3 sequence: CASSFLRGSYEQYF. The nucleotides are TGTGCCAGCAGTTTTCTCCGGGGATCCTACGAGCAGTACTTC.